This T cell receptor beta chain appears in the sequencing data of a study of identical twins. Study observations and caveats: Invariant T cells like MAIT and iNKT could partly confound the zero-insertion analyses. High-abundance cord blood beta clonotypes had fewer insertions; memory repertoires showed none. Rather than following the same donors, the conclusions depended on cross-sectional statistical analysis.

This CDR3 has 14 residues. Between the trimmed V and J ends, which lost 5 bases and 12 bases, there was a span of 21 bases. Per germline, CDR1 MGHDK and CDR2 SYGVNS. Addition of a universal primer site occurred through template switching, and cDNA carried unique molecular identifiers. TCRdb re-derived calls from the 5' RACE reads in MiXCR, one entry per CDR3 protein. The sample yields approximately 140,000 distinct CDR3 sequences, around 3.4% seen once. This clonotype was seen at least ten times. Its specificity is unknown. V usage is TRBV25-1 and J usage is TRBJ2-3; D is unresolved. Input material: memory T cells sorted from blood. The source is a man aged 18 to 30 in good health. Written as DNA, the CDR3 is TGTGCCAGCAGTCCTGAGGCCCAGGTAATCGCACAGTATTTT. Translating gives CASSPEAQVIAQYF.